This T cell receptor (beta chain) was retrieved from a study of blood T cell repertoires in COVID-19 (TCRdb year 2020). Regarding the research as a whole: Samples from collaborators originated in the United States, Italy and Spain and spanned both the acute and convalescent phases of COVID-19. The prospective study material was composed of cDNA or gDNA derived from T cells, B-cell-depleted T cells, or PBMCs. The dataset comprised deeply sampled blood TCRbeta repertoires from subjects exposed to, actively infected with, or recovered from COVID-19. A freely available public database, intended as a resource for researchers studying the immune response to SARS-CoV-2, is where the repertoires were released. Samples were obtained from the ongoing ImmuneRACE study (first 160 participants) and from approximately 1,200 subjects provided by 6 global collaborators. The sample metadata nearly always contained a de-identified subject ID, COVID-19 status, age in years and sex. HLA class I and class II types, where available, came from metadata supplied by the sample provider rather than from assay-based typing.

Here is what the overall study found, with its caveats: The quantity of clinical and demographic metadata differed by source and by participant and was supplied without curation.

Whole blood was collected in K2EDTA tubes by collaborating institutions according to the institutions' own protocols. For TCRbeta analysis, collaborators shipped samples in one of three forms: frozen whole blood, isolated PBMCs, or DNA extracted from either of those sample types. Of note for this clone: The antigen it recognizes is unknown. Base qualities are not provided; no much larger clone lies one nucleotide away.

TCRbeta CDR3 regions were amplified from genomic DNA using the immunoSEQ Assay, a bias-controlled multiplex PCR. Per the authors' processing: The number of nucleated cells in each sample was estimated by amplification of reference gene primers within the assay. To quantify the absolute abundance of each unique TCRbeta CDR3 rearrangement, sequence reads were collapsed and filtered. Productive Simpson clonality was computed per sample as the square root of Simpson's diversity index over productive rearrangements. This immuneACCESS table, as held by TCRdb, lists in-frame sequences with V and J called but not all clones. Of the missing ones, under half trace to an unresolved V gene in checked studies; the others have no known cause. From that table come the V and J calls and clone size; the DNA was used to work out D and trimming. For this sample the table gives a few hundred thousand clones, of which approximately 88% were detected only once. The biggest ten clones account for 2% to 2.5% of the sample.

The V end gives up 7 bases and the J end 8 bases, leaving 7 bases in the junction not matched to a gene. According to the germline V gene (reference sequence), CDR1 reads SEHNR and CDR2 reads FQNEAQ. The CDR3 covers 13 residues, taking in both the cysteine and the phenylalanine. The read is trimmed to its CDR3 DNA, 39 bases read in frame from base 1. The sequence is built from TRBV7-9 and TRBJ1-4; 7 nucleotides in the junction match TRBD1. The source of this sequence is a man aged 50-60 years with acute or convalescent COVID-19. The sequencing input was peripheral blood. The nucleotide sequence is TGTGCCAGCAACTCAGGGGGACGGGAAAAACTGTTTTTT. It translates to CASNSGGREKLFF.